This T cell receptor beta chain was sequenced during a study of T-cell memory formation after mild COVID-19. TCRdb fed the 5' RACE reads into MiXCR, producing one record per CDR3 protein. The sample yields 150,000 to 200,000 distinct CDR3 sequences, about 18% seen once. This clonotype was counted between two and nine times. The sample comprised PBMCs or a T cell subset sorted from them (not recorded which). The TCR sequence derives from a man younger than 35 who had mild COVID-19 (a few samples of this study predate the infection). Cell type and time point are not known.

The CDR3 loop reads CASSRSGTRTGELFF. The CDR3 nucleotides read TGTGCCAGCAGCAGATCCGGGACCCGAACCGGGGAGCTGTTTTTT. The chain couples TRBV11-3 to TRBJ2-2, with D possibly being TRBD1 or TRBD2 (5 bases each). With 5 bases removed from V and 5 bases from J, the gap between germline ends came to 15 bases. Looked up from germline, CDR1 is SGHNT and CDR2 is YENEEA. The CDR3 loop spans 15 amino acids.